This T cell receptor (beta chain) is drawn from a study of cytomegalovirus exposure and HLA in healthy donors. General study points: The authors excluded some V segments, including TRBV6-2 and TRBV6-3, as indistinguishable. Earlier analysis yielded a pattern in which most TCR beta V segments were productive about 87% or about 30% of the time.

The V gene's germline CDR1 is LNHDA and CDR2 SQIVND (reference sequence). V shed 5 bases and J 7 bases; nucleotides not matched to a gene: 8. There are 15 residues in the CDR3. This clone appeared a single time. Its antigen remains unidentified. The PCR made use of 60 Vbeta and 13 Jbeta primers. Sequencing used immunoSEQ multiplex PCR; TCRdb keeps in-frame clones, though not all of them. This sample yields 90,000 to 100,000 clones, of which 50% to 75% are seen a single time; under 5% belongs to the top ten. V usage is TRBV19 and J usage is TRBJ2-2; 9 bases fit TRBD1. Sequencing input: PBMCs. This sequence originates from a young man in good health and CMV-seronegative. The CDR3 DNA follows: TGTGCCAGTAGTGCCCGGGACAGGGTTAGCGGGGAGCTGTTTTTT. This encodes CASSARDRVSGELFF.